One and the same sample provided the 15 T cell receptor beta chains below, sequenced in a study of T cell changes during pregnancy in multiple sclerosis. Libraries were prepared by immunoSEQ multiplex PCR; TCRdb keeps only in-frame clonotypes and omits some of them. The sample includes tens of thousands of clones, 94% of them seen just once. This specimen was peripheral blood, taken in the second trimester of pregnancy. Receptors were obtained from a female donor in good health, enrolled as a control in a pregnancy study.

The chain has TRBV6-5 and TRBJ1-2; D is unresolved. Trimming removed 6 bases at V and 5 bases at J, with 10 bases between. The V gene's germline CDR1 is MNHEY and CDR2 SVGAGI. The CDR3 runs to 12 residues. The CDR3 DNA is TGTGCCAGCAGCATGGAGGGATATGGCTACACCTTC. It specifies CASSMEGYGYTF.

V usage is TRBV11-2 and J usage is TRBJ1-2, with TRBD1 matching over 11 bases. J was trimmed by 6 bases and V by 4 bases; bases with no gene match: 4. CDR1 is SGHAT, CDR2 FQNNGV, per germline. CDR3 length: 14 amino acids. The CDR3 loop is CASSSGQGANGYTF. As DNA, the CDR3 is TGTGCCAGCAGCTCCGGACAGGGGGCCAATGGCTACACCTTC.

The CDR3 DNA is TGCGCCAGCAGCTTGGCCGGAGGCGGGAGGTCCCCAGATACGCAGTATTTT. It codes for CASSLAGGGRSPDTQYF. The chain has TRBV5-1 and TRBJ2-3; TRBD2 agrees at 8 bases. The V and J ends lost 0 bases and 4 bases, in that order; junction bases with no gene match: 10. Germline CDR1 is SGHRS and CDR2 is YFSETQ. The CDR3 is 17 amino acids.

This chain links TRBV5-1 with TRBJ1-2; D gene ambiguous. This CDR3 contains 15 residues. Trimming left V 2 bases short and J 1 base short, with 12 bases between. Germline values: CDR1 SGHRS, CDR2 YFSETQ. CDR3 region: CASSLGPRNNYGYTF. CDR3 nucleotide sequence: TGCGCCAGCAGCTTAGGTCCCAGGAATAACTATGGCTACACCTTC.

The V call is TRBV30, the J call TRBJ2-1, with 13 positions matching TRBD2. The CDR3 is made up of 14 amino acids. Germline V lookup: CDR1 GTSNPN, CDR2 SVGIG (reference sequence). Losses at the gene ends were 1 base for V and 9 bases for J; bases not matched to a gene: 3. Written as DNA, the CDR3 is TGTGCCTGGAGTGGACTAGCGGGAGGAAGTGAGCAGTTCTTC. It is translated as CAWSGLAGGSEQFF.

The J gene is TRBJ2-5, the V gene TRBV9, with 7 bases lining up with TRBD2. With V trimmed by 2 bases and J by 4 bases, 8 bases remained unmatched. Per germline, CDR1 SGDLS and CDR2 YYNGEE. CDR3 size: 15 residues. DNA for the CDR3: TGTGCCAGCAGCGTTGGAGGGAGGGCCAGAGAGACCCAGTACTTC. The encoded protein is CASSVGGRARETQYF.

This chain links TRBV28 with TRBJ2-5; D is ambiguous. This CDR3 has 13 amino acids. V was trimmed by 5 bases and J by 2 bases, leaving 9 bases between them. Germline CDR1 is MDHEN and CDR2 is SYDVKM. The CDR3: CASSPRVQETQYF. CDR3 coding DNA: TGTGCCAGCAGTCCCCGGGTTCAAGAGACCCAGTACTTC.

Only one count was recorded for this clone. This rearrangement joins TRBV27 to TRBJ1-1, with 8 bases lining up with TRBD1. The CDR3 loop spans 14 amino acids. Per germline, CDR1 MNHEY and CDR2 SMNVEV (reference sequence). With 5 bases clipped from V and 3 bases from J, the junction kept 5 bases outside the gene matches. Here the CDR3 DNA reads TGTGCCAGCAGTCAAAGACAGGGGCACACTGAAGCTTTCTTT. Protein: CASSQRQGHTEAFF.

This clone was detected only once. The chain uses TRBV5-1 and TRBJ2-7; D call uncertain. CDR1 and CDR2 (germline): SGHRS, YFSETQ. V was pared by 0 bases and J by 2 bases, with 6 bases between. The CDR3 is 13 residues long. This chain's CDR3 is CASSLVSAYEQYF. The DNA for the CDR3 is TGCGCCAGCAGCTTGGTGTCAGCCTACGAGCAGTACTTC.

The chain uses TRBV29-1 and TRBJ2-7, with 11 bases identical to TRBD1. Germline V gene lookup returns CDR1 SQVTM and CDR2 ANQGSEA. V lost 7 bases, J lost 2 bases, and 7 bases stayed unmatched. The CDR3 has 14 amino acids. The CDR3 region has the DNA TGCAGCGCATCGCCGGGACAGGGGGCCTACGAGCAGTACTTC. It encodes CSASPGQGAYEQYF.

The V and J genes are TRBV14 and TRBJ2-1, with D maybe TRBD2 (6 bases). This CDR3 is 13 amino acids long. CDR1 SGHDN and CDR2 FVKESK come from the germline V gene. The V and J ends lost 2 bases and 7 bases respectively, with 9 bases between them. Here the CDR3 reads CASSQPGGNEQFF. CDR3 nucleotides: TGTGCCAGCAGCCAACCTGGGGGGAATGAGCAGTTCTTC.

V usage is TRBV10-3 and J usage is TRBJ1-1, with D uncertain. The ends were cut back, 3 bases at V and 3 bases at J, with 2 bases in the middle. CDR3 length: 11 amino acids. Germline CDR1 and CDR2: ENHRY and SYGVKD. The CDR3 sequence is CAISDYTEAFF. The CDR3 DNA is TGTGCCATCAGTGACTACACTGAAGCTTTCTTT.

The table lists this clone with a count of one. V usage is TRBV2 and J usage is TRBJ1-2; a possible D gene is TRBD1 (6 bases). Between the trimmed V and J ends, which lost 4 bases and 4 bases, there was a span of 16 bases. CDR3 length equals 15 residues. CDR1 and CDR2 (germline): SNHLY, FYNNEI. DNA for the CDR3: TGTGCCAGCAGTGCCCGACTGGACAGCCTCTATGGCTACACCTTC. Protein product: CASSARLDSLYGYTF. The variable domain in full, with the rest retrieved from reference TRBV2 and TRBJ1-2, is EPEVTQTPSHQVTQMGQEVILRCVPISNHLYFYWYRQILGQKVEFLVSFYNNEISEKSEIFDDQFSVERPDGSNFTLKIRSTKLEDSAMYFCASSARLDSLYGYTFGSGTRLTVV.

CDR3 amino acids: CASTKAGGSNEQYF. The CDR3 coding sequence is TGTGCCAGCACAAAAGCGGGAGGGTCCAACGAGCAGTACTTC. This rearrangement joins TRBV6-5 to TRBJ2-5, with 10 positions matching TRBD2. The tail of the sequence fits TRBJ2-7 better, so the J call may be wrong. The CDR3 runs 14 residues. Germline V CDR1 and CDR2: MNHEY, SVGAGI.

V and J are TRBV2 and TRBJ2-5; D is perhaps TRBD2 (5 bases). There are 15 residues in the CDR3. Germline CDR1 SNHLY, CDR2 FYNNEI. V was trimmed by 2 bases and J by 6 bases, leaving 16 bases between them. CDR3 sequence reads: CASSERGLPVQTQYF. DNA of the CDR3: TGTGCCAGCAGTGAAAGAGGACTCCCCGTGCAGACCCAGTACTTC.